One sample yielded the 18 T cell receptor beta chains listed below, sequenced in a study of blood T cell repertoires in COVID-19. Using immunoSEQ multiplex PCR, the repertoire was profiled, and TCRdb retains in-frame clones only, with some absent. This sample has a few hundred thousand clones, with over 75% found just once. Sequenced input: PBMCs or T cells enriched from blood (not recorded which). The receptors originated from a woman aged 40 to 49 with acute COVID-19.

This sequence joins TRBV2 and TRBJ2-7; D unclear. V lost 4 bases, J lost 0 bases, and 13 bases lay in between. The CDR3 contains 15 residues. From germline, CDR1 is SNHLY and CDR2 FYNNEI. The CDR3 DNA reads TGTGCCAGCAGTGTAATGGGCGCCAGCTCCTACGAGCAGTACTTC. It encodes CASSVMGASSYEQYF. Based on the CDR3 plus reference TRBV2 and TRBJ2-7, the full variable domain is EPEVTQTPSHQVTQMGQEVILRCVPISNHLYFYWYRQILGQKVEFLVSFYNNEISEKSEIFDDQFSVERPDGSNFTLKIRSTKLEDSAMYFCASSVMGASSYEQYFGPGTRLTVT.

There are many counts of this clone. The rearrangement joins TRBV27 to TRBJ2-3, with 14 bases matching TRBD2. The trim removed 7 bases at V and 4 bases at J, leaving 1 base unmatched. The CDR3 contains 14 residues. In germline, CDR1 is MNHEY, CDR2 SMNVEV (reference sequence). In DNA, the CDR3 is TGTGCCAGCATGACTAGCGGGGGGGCAGATACGCAGTATTTT. This translates into CASMTSGGADTQYF.

The chain has TRBV2 and TRBJ2-1; D gene uncertain. This CDR3 spans 12 amino acids. Trimming shortened V by 7 bases and J by 6 bases, and 10 bases separated the two germline ends. CDR1 is SNHLY, CDR2 FYNNEI, per germline. DNA for the CDR3: TGTGCCAGCACGGTCACTACCAATGAGCAGTTCTTC. Its translation is CASTVTTNEQFF.

The gene calls are TRBV30 and TRBJ2-1; maybe TRBD1 (8 bases). Deletions cut 5 bases from V and 6 bases from J, with 17 bases between. Germline loops: CDR1 GTSNPN, CDR2 SVGIG (reference sequence). The CDR3 covers 14 residues. Here the CDR3 reads CAWRQGRGANEQFF. In DNA, the CDR3 is TGTGCCTGGCGACAGGGGAGGGGGGCCAATGAGCAGTTCTTC.

The sample holds a few counts of this clone. The rearrangement uses TRBV29-1 and TRBJ1-5; 8 nucleotides match TRBD1. The germline CDR1 and CDR2 sequences are SQVTM and ANQGSEA. V gave up 6 bases and J gave up 5 bases; unmatched junction bases: 6. CDR3 length equals 13 residues. The CDR3 spells CSVGQGGDQPQHF. The CDR3 DNA reads as TGCAGCGTAGGACAGGGCGGGGATCAGCCCCAGCATTTT.

The DNA for the CDR3 is TGTGCCAGCAGCACAACAGGGGTGATCGGGGAGACCCAGTACTTC. It is translated as CASSTTGVIGETQYF. The chain links TRBV7-2 to TRBJ2-5; 7 nucleotides match TRBD1. The germline gives CDR1 SGHTA, CDR2 FQGNSA. The CDR3 length is 15 residues. V gave up 5 bases and J gave up 5 bases; unmatched junction bases: 11.

This CDR3 reads CAWISGATQYF. In DNA form, the CDR3 reads TGTGCCTGGATTAGCGGGGCTACGCAGTATTTT. The chain links TRBV30 to TRBJ2-3; TRBD2 matches at 8 bases. CDR1 GTSNPN and CDR2 SVGIG come from the germline V gene (reference sequence). The CDR3 contains 11 residues. Trimming took 4 bases from V and 8 from J; bases not matched to a gene: 2.

The chain is built from TRBV7-8 and TRBJ2-5; 8 bases line up with TRBD2. The J segment lost 5 bases and the V segment lost 3 bases, leaving 8 bases of the junction unmatched. The germline V gene has CDR1 SGHVS and CDR2 FQNEAQ. This CDR3 comprises 15 residues. The CDR3 bases are TGTGCCAGCAGCTTGGAAGCGGGGGCCGGGGAGACCCAGTACTTC. Its protein is CASSLEAGAGETQYF.

The count of this clone is one. The chain couples TRBV5-1 to TRBJ1-1; D might be TRBD1 (5 bases). The V end lost 6 bases, the J end lost 7 bases, and 16 bases lay between the germline ends. CDR3 length equals 13 residues. Germline V CDR1 and CDR2: SGHRS, YFSETQ. The CDR3 loop reads CASTGGGSGEAFF. The DNA for the CDR3 is TGCGCCAGCACCGGCGGGGGGAGTGGTGAAGCTTTCTTT.

This clone was recorded a few times. CDR3 sequence (DNA): TGCGCCAGCAGACTACAACCTCCGGGACTGAATAATTCACCCCTCCACTTT. This encodes CASRLQPPGLNNSPLHF. The chain employs TRBV5-1 and TRBJ1-6, with D perhaps matching TRBD1 (5 bases). This CDR3 is 17 amino acids long. The V gene lost 5 bases and the J gene lost 5 bases, with 20 bases spanning the gap. The germline V gene encodes CDR1 SGHRS and CDR2 YFSETQ.

The chain has TRBV27 and TRBJ1-6; D might be TRBD1 (6 bases). Trimming stripped 7 bases from V and 8 bases from J, with 27 bases between. The CDR3 is 18 amino acids. Germline V gives CDR1 MNHEY, CDR2 SMNVEV (reference sequence). Here the CDR3 DNA reads TGTGCCAGCACAAAAATACTCATTTCAGGGGTCTGGGATTCACCCCTCCACTTT. Its translation is CASTKILISGVWDSPLHF.

The rearrangement uses TRBV30 and TRBJ1-2; D may be TRBD1 (6 bases). The germline CDR1 and CDR2 sequences are GTSNPN and SVGIG (reference sequence). This CDR3 has 12 amino acids. V shed 3 bases and J shed 8 bases, with 13 bases lying between them. The CDR3 reads CAWSPGTQGYTF. Written as DNA, the CDR3 is TGTGCCTGGAGCCCCGGGACACAAGGCTACACCTTC.

This clone was seen only once. The genes are TRBV9 and TRBJ2-3; 10 bases are shared with TRBD2. CDR1 SGDLS and CDR2 YYNGEE come from the germline V gene. This CDR3 has 16 residues. With V trimmed by 1 base and J by 4 bases, 6 bases remained unmatched. This chain's CDR3 is CASSVWTSGASDTQYF. The CDR3 DNA is TGTGCCAGCAGCGTATGGACTAGCGGAGCCTCAGATACGCAGTATTTT.

The CDR3 DNA follows: TGTGCCTGGAGCCCGGGACAAATTAGCACAGATACGCAGTATTTT. Translation gives CAWSPGQISTDTQYF. The V gene is TRBV30, the J gene TRBJ2-3, with D tentatively TRBD1 (6 bases). In germline, CDR1 is GTSNPN, CDR2 SVGIG (reference sequence). Trimming removed 3 bases at V and 0 bases at J, with 13 bases between. The CDR3 is 15 residues long.

This clone came up a few times. The chain is built from TRBV5-1 and TRBJ1-1, with TRBD1 matching 8 bases. The CDR3 loop spans 13 amino acids. The V segment lost 5 bases and the J segment 12 bases; nucleotides outside the gene matches: 12. Germline CDR1 and CDR2: SGHRS and YFSETQ. Here the CDR3 reads CASSPGGHPATFF. The CDR3 DNA reads TGCGCCAGCAGTCCAGGGGGCCATCCAGCAACTTTCTTT.

This clone was observed a handful of times. V usage is TRBV6-2 or TRBV6-3 and J usage is TRBJ2-5; 13 nucleotides line up with TRBD2. The V gene end was trimmed by 3 bases and the J gene end by 5 bases; junction bases not matched to a gene: 9. Per germline, CDR1 MNHEY and CDR2 SVGEGT. This CDR3 comprises 17 residues. The CDR3 DNA follows: TGTGCCAGCAGTTATGGTAGGACTAGCGGGAGTTTGGAGACCCAGTACTTC. Protein sequence: CASSYGRTSGSLETQYF.

A few counts support this clone. The genes are TRBV7-3 and TRBJ1-3, with D perhaps matching TRBD1 (6 bases). The CDR3 spans 18 residues. V lost 2 bases to trimming and J lost 0 bases, with 17 bases between them. Germline CDR1 SGHTA, CDR2 FQGTGA. The CDR3 region is CASSLRFTGLTSGNTIYF. CDR3 nucleotide sequence: TGTGCCAGCAGCTTACGATTTACAGGGTTAACCTCTGGAAACACCATATATTTT.

The chain is built from TRBV7-9 and TRBJ1-2; 9 bases line up with TRBD1. CDR1 is SEHNR, CDR2 FQNEAQ, per germline (reference sequence). The V segment lost 5 bases and the J segment 7 bases; nucleotides outside the gene matches: 8. The CDR3 runs 14 residues. The CDR3, as DNA: TGTGCCAGCAGCGAGGGACAGGGATTCCTTGGCTACACCTTC. Translating gives CASSEGQGFLGYTF.